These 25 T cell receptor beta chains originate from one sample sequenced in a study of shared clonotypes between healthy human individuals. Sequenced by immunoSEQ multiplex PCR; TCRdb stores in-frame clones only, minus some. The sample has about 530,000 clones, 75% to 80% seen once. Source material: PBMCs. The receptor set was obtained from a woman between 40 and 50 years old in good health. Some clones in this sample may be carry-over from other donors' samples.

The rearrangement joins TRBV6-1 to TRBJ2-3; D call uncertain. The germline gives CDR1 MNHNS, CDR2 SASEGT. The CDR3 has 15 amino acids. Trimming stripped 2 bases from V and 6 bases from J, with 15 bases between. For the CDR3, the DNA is TGTGCCAGCAGTGAACTGGTTTTAGCTTCGGATACGCAGTATTTT. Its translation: CASSELVLASDTQYF.

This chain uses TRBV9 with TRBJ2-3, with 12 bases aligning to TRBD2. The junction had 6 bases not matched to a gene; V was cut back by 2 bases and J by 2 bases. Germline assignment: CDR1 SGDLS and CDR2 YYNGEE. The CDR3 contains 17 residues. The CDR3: CASSVASGRALTDTQYF. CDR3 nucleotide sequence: TGTGCCAGCAGCGTGGCTAGCGGGAGGGCCCTCACAGATACGCAGTATTTT.

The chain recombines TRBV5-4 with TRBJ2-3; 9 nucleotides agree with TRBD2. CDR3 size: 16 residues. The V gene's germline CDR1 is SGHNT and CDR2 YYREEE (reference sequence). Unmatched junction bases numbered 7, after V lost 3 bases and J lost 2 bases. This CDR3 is CASSSLAGATTDTQYF. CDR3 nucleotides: TGTGCCAGCAGCTCCTTAGCGGGAGCAACCACAGATACGCAGTATTTT.

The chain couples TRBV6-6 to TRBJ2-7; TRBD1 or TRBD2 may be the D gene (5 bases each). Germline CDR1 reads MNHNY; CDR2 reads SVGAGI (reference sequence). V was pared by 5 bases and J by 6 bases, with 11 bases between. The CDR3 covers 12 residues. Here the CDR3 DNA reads TGTGCCAGCAGTCCAAGTGGGGGCGAGCAGTACTTC. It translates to CASSPSGGEQYF.

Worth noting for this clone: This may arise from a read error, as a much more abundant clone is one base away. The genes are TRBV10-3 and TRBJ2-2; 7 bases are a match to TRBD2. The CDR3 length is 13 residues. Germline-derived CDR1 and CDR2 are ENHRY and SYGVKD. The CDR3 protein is CATGDPPGGGLFF. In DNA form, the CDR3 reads TGTGCCACGGGGGACCCGCCGGGCGGGGGGCTGTTTTTT.

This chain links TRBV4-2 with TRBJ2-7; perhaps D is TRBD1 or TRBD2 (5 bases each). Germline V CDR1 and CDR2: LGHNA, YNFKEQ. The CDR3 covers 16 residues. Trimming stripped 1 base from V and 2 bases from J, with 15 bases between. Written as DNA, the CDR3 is TGTGCCAGCAGCCAAGGCGGGTTAGGGGCAGCCTACGAGCAGTACTTC. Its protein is CASSQGGLGAAYEQYF.

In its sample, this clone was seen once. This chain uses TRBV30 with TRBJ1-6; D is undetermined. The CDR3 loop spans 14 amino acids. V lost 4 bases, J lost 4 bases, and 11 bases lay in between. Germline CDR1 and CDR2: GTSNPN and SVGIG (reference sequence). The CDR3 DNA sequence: TGTGCCTGGAATCCCACGGTTTATAATTCACCCCTCCACTTT. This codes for CAWNPTVYNSPLHF.

The CDR3 region has the DNA TGTGCCAGCAGTTTACGGCAGAGCACAGATACGCAGTATTTT. The encoded protein is CASSLRQSTDTQYF. The V gene is TRBV27, the J gene TRBJ2-3; D unresolved. V was pared by 2 bases and J by 0 bases, with 6 bases between. Germline V CDR1 and CDR2: MNHEY, SMNVEV (reference sequence). The CDR3 loop spans 14 amino acids.

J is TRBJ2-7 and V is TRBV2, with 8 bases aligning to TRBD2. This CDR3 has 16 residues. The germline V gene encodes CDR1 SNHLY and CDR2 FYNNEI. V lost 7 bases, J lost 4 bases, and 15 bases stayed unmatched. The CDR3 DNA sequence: TGTGCCAGCACTATTCCGGGGGGGCAGGGTGGTTACGAGCAGTACTTC. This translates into CASTIPGGQGGYEQYF.

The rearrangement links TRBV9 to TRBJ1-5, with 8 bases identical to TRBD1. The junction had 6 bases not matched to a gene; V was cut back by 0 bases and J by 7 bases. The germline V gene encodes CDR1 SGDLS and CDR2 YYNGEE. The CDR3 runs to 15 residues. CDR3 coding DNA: TGTGCCAGCAGCGTAGCAGGGGGCGCGTCACAGCCCCAGCATTTT. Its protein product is CASSVAGGASQPQHF.

The CDR3 DNA follows: TGTGCCAGCAGAATTAGCCTGAACACTGAAGCTTTCTTT. Translation: CASRISLNTEAFF. The chain uses TRBV28 and TRBJ1-1; D unclear. The CDR3 is made up of 13 amino acids. Trimming removed 6 bases from V and 0 bases from J, with 8 bases in between. Germline lookup yields CDR1 MDHEN and CDR2 SYDVKM.

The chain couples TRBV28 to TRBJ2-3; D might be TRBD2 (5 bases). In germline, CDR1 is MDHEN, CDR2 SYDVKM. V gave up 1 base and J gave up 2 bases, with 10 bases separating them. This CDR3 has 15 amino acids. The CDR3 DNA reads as TGTGCCAGCAGTTTATTCGGGGTGTCCACAGATACGCAGTATTTT. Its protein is CASSLFGVSTDTQYF.

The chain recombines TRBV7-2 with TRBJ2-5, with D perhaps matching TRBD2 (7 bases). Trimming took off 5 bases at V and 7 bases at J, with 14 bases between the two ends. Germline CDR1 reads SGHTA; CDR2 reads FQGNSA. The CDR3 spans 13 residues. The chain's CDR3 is CASSDGGAGTQYF. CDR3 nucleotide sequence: TGTGCCAGCAGCGATGGGGGGGCGGGGACCCAGTACTTC.

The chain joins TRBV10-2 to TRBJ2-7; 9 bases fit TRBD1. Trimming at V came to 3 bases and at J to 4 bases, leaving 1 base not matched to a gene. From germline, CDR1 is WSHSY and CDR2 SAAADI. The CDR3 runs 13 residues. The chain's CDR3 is CASSEGQGYEQYF. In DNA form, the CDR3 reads TGCGCCAGCAGTGAAGGACAGGGGTACGAGCAGTACTTC.

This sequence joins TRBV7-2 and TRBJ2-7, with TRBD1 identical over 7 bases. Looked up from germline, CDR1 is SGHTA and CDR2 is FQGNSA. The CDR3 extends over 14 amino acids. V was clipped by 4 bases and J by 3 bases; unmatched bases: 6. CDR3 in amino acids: CASSSGQKIYEQYF. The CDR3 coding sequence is TGTGCCAGCAGCTCGGGACAGAAAATCTACGAGCAGTACTTC. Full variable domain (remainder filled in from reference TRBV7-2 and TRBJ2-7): GAGVSQSPSNKVTEKGKDVELRCDPISGHTALYWYRQSLGQGLEFLIYFQGNSAPDKSGLPSDRFSAERTGGSVSTLTIQRTQQEDSAVYLCASSSGQKIYEQYFGPGTRLTVT.

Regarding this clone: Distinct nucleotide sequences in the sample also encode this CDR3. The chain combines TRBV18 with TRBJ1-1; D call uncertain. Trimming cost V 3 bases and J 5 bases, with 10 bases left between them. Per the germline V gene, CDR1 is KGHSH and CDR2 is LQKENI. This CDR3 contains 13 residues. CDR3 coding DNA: TGTGCCAGCTCACCGCTTGGAAATACTGAAGCTTTCTTT. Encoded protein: CASSPLGNTEAFF.

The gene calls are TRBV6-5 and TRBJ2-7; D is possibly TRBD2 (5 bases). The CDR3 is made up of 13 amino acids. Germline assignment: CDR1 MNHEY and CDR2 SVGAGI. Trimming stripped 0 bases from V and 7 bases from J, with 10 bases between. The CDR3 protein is CASSYSREWEQYF. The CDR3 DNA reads TGTGCCAGCAGTTACTCGAGGGAGTGGGAGCAGTACTTC.

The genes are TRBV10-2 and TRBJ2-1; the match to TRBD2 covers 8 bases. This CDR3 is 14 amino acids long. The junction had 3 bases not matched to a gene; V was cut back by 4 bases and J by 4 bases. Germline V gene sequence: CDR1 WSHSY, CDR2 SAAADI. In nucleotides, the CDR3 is TGCGCCAGCAGTGGCGGGAGGCAATACAATGAGCAGTTCTTC. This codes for CASSGGRQYNEQFF.

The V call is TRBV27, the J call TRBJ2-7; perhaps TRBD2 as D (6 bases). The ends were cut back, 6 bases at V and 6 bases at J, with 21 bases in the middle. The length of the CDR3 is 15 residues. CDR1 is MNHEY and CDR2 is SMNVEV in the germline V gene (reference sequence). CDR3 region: CASRKGSLAPGEQYF. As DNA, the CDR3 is TGTGCCAGCAGAAAGGGTAGCCTAGCGCCAGGCGAGCAGTACTTC.

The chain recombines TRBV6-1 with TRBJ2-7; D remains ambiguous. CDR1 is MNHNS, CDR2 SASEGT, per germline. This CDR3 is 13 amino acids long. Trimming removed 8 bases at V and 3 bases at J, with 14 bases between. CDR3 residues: CASGLSMRYEQYF. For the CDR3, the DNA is TGTGCCAGCGGGTTGTCGATGCGCTACGAGCAGTACTTC.

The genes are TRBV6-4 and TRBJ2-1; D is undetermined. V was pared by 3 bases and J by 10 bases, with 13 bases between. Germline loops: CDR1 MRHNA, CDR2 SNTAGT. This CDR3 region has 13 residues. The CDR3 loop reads CASSDGVTKEQFF. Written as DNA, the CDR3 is TGTGCCAGCAGTGATGGGGTCACTAAGGAGCAGTTCTTC.

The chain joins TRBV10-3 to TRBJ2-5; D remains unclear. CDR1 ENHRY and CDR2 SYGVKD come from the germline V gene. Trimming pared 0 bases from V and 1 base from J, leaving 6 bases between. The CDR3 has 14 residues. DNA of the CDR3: TGTGCCATCAGTGAGTCGATTAGCCAAGAGACCCAGTACTTC. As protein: CAISESISQETQYF.

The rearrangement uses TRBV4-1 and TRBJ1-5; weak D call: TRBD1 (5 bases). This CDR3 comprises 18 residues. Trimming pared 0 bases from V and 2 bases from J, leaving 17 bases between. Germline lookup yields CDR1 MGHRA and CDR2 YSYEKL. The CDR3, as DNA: TGCGCCAGCAGCCAAGATTGGGGGTCAGGGCTTGGCAATCAGCCCCAGCATTTT. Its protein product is CASSQDWGSGLGNQPQHF.

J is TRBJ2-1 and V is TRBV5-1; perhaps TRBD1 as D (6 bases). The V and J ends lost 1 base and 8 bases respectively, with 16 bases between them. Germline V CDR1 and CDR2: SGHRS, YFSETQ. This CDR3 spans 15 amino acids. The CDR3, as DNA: TGCGCCAGCAGCTTGCCCCGACAGGAACCGGATGAGCAGTTCTTC. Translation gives CASSLPRQEPDEQFF.

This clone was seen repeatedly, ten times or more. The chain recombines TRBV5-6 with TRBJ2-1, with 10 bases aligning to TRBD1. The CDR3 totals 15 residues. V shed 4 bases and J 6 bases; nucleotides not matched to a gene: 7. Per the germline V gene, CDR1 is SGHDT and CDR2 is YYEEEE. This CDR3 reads CASSGGTGVSNEQFF. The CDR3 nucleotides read TGTGCCAGCAGCGGGGGGACAGGGGTTTCCAATGAGCAGTTCTTC.